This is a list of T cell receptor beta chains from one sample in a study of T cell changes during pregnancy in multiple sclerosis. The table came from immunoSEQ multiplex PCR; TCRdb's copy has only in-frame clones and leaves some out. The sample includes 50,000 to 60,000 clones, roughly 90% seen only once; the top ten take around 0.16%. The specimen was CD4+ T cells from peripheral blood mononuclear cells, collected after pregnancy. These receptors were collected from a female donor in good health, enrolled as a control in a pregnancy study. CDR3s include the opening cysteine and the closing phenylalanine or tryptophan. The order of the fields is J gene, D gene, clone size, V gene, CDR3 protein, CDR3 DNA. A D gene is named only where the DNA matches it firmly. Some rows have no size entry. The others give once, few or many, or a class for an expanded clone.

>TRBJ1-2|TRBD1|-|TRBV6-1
CASNKQGGYGHTF
TGTGCCAGCAACAAACAGGGGGGCTATGGCCACACCTTC
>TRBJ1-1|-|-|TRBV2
CASTQEGTEAFF
TGTGCCAGCACGCAGGAGGGCACTGAAGCTTTCTTT
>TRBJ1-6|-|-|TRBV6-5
CASRGGVTAPLHF
TGTGCCAGCAGGGGCGGGGTGACAGCACCCCTCCACTTT
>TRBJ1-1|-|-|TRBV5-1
CASSFSTVPNTEAFF
TGCGCCAGCAGCTTTTCGACAGTCCCGAACACTGAAGCTTTCTTT
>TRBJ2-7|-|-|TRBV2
CASRQGSYEQYF
TGTGCCAGCAGACAGGGTAGTTACGAGCAGTACTTC
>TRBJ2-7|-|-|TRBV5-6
CASSSTGRHYEQYF
TGTGCCAGCAGCTCGACAGGTCGCCACTACGAGCAGTACTTC
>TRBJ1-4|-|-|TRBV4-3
CASSQGGRANEKLFF
TGCGCCAGCAGCCAAGGAGGGAGGGCTAATGAAAAACTGTTTTTT
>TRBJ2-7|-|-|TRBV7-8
CASTLRRSPYEQYF
TGTGCCAGCACCCTTCGCAGGTCTCCCTACGAGCAGTACTTC
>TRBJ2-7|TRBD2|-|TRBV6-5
CASSYPRSGGREQYF
TGTGCCAGCAGTTACCCTAGAAGCGGGGGAAGAGAGCAGTACTTC
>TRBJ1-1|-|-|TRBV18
CASSPAGRVNTEAFF
TGTGCCAGCTCACCAGCGGGACGGGTGAACACTGAAGCTTTCTTT
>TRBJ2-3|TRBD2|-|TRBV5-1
CASSLPRRSSGGTDTQYF
TGCGCCAGCAGCTTACCTCGCCGGTCTAGCGGGGGCACAGATACGCAGTATTTT
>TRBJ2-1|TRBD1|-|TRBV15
CATSRERTGWNEQFF
TGTGCCACCAGCAGAGAGAGGACAGGGTGGAATGAGCAGTTCTTC
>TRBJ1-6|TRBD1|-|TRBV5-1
CASSLLGQGNSPLHF
TGCGCCAGCAGCTTGCTGGGACAGGGGAATTCACCCCTCCACTTT
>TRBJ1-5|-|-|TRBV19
CASSMAGSGVRNQPQHF
TGTGCCAGTAGTATGGCGGGCTCAGGGGTGCGCAATCAGCCCCAGCATTTT
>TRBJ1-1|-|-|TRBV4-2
CASSPQPTQNRGTEAFF
TGTGCCAGCAGCCCACAACCGACACAGAATCGAGGGACTGAAGCTTTCTTT
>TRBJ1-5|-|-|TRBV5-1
CASSLEGRGQPQHF
TGCGCCAGCAGCTTGGAGGGCAGGGGTCAGCCCCAGCATTTT
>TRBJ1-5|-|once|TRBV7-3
CASSRRGTQGEPQHF
TGTGCCAGCAGCCGGAGGGGCACTCAGGGAGAGCCCCAGCATTTT
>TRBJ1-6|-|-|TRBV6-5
CASGLDSPLHF
TGTGCCAGCGGTTTAGATTCACCCCTCCACTTT
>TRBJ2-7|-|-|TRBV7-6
CASSLGQATYEQYF
TGTGCCAGCAGCTTAGGACAGGCGACCTACGAGCAGTACTTC
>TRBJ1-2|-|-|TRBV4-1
CASSQAGGPSRNYGYTF
TGCGCCAGCAGCCAAGCCGGTGGCCCCTCTAGGAACTATGGCTACACCTTC
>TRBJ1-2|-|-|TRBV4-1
CASSQSGEIMDGYTF
TGCGCCAGCAGCCAAAGCGGGGAAATTATGGATGGCTACACCTTC
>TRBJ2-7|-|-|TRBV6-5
CASTAGGEQYF
TGTGCCAGCACGGCCGGGGGCGAGCAGTACTTC
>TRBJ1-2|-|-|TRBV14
CAGSPGGVYGYTF
TGTGCCGGCAGCCCCGGGGGAGTTTATGGCTACACCTTC
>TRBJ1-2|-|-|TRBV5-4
CASSLLQGGYGYTF
TGTGCCAGCAGCTTGTTGCAGGGTGGATATGGCTACACCTTC
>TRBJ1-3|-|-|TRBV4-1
CASSLGRGYSGNTIYF
TGCGCCAGCAGCCTGGGACGGGGGTACTCTGGAAACACCATATATTTT
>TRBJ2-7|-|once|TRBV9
CASSVVQGGEQYF
TGTGCCAGCAGCGTAGTCCAAGGGGGTGAGCAGTACTTC
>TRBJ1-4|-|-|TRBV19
CASSTGTTRGEKLFF
TGTGCCAGTAGTACAGGAACCACCAGGGGTGAAAAACTGTTTTTT
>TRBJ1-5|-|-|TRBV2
CASSQDRPPDSPQHF
TGTGCCAGCAGTCAAGACAGGCCGCCCGATTCGCCCCAGCATTTT
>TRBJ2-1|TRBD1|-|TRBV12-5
CASGLAISGTGYYEQFF
TGTGCTAGTGGTTTGGCCATCTCCGGGACAGGGTATTATGAGCAGTTCTTC
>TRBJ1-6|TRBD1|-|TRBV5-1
CASSPDRENSPLHF
TGCGCCAGCAGCCCAGACAGGGAAAATTCACCCCTCCACTTT
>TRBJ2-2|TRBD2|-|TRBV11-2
CASSFGGTGELFF
TGTGCCAGCAGCTTCGGGGGGACCGGGGAGCTGTTTTTT
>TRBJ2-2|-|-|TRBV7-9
CASSKGAGELFF
TGTGCCAGCAGCAAGGGGGCCGGGGAGCTGTTTTTT
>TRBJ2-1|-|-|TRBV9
CASSVDLSSYNEQFF
TGTGCCAGCAGCGTAGATCTTAGCTCCTACAATGAGCAGTTCTTC
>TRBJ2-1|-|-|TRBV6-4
CASQASPSSYNEQFF
TGTGCCAGTCAGGCTAGCCCTAGCTCCTACAATGAGCAGTTCTTC
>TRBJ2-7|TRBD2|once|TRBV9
CASSFLAGSYEQYF
TGTGCCAGCAGCTTCTTAGCGGGGTCCTACGAGCAGTACTTC
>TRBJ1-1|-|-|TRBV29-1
CSVGPPYYTGHPNTEAFF
TGCAGCGTTGGTCCCCCCTATTATACGGGACACCCGAACACTGAAGCTTTCTTT
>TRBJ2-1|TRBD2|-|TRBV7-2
CASSFSGGNNEQFF
TGTGCCAGCAGCTTCAGCGGGGGGAACAATGAGCAGTTCTTC
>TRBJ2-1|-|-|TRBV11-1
CASSFVGFYNEQFF
TGTGCCAGCAGCTTCGTCGGGTTCTACAATGAGCAGTTCTTC
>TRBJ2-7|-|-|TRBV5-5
CASSLGPDRFYEQYF
TGTGCCAGCAGCTTGGGCCCGGACAGATTCTACGAGCAGTACTTC
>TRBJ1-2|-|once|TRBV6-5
CASSAQPYNYGYTF
TGTGCCAGCAGTGCACAGCCTTATAACTATGGCTACACCTTC
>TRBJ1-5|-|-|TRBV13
CASSSGTRGQPQHF
TGTGCCAGCAGCTCAGGGACCCGAGGGCAGCCCCAGCATTTT
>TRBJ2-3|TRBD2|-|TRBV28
CASGSGRGGRNTQYF
TGTGCCAGCGGCTCTGGGCGGGGGGGCCGGAATACGCAGTATTTT
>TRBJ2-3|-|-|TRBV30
CAWSVALYTDTQYF
TGTGCCTGGAGTGTAGCCTTATACACAGATACGCAGTATTTT
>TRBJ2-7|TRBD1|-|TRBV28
CASSPPGQRHEQYF
TGTGCCAGCAGTCCCCCGGGACAGAGGCACGAGCAGTACTTC
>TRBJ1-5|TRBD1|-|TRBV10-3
CAISEPGQGNQPQHF
TGTGCCATCAGTGAGCCGGGACAGGGAAATCAGCCCCAGCATTTT
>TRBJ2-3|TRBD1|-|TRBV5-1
CASSPGTATSTDTQYF
TGCGCCAGCAGCCCGGGGACAGCTACTAGCACAGATACGCAGTATTTT
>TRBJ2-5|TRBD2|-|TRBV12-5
CASGRGGNPQETQYF
TGTGCTAGTGGGAGGGGAGGGAACCCCCAAGAGACCCAGTACTTC
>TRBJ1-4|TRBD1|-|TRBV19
CASSHRDRDEKLFF
TGTGCCAGTAGTCACCGGGACAGGGATGAAAAACTGTTTTTT
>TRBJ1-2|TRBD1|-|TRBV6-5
CASTDRGRGYTF
TGTGCCAGCACCGACAGGGGACGTGGCTACACCTTC
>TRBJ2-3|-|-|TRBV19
CASSIDLAGTHTDTQYF
TGTGCCAGTAGTATAGATCTCGCAGGGACTCACACAGATACGCAGTATTTT
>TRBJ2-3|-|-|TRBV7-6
CASSLVRLGDLTDTQYF
TGTGCCAGCAGCTTAGTTCGACTAGGGGACCTCACAGATACGCAGTATTTT
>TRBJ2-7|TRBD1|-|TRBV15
CATSRGGATGDPREQYF
TGTGCCACCAGCAGAGGGGGGGCGACAGGGGACCCTCGAGAGCAGTACTTC
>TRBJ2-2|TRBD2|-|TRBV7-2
CASSYSLAGATTGELFF
TGTGCCAGCAGCTATTCATTAGCGGGGGCCACCACCGGGGAGCTGTTTTTT
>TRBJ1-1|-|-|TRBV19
CASSIGVMVTNTEAFF
TGTGCCAGTAGTATAGGAGTTATGGTAACGAACACTGAAGCTTTCTTT